This T cell receptor (beta chain) is drawn from a study of neurological immune-mediated disorders. Many counts were recorded for this clonotype. Time point given: technical triplicate 1. Trimming removed 4 bases from V and 4 bases from J, with 7 bases in between. This CDR3 spans 12 amino acids. Germline CDR1 reads SGHDN; CDR2 reads FVKESK. From the 5' RACE reads, TCRdb called clonotypes with MiXCR, one entry per CDR3 protein. In the table there are around 37,000 distinct CDR3 sequences, 11% of which are singletons. This receptor was obtained from a man in his 60s with HTLV-1-associated myelopathy (HAM/TSP). V usage is TRBV14 and J usage is TRBJ2-5; possible D gene TRBD1, 6 bases. Specimen: PBMCs. The chain's CDR3 is CASSPRGETQYF. CDR3 nucleotides: TGTGCCAGCAGCCCCAGGGGAGAGACCCAGTACTTC.